This entry concerns a single TCR beta chain. Its recognized antigen is unknown. No much larger clone is present one base from it, and per-base qualities are unavailable. This specimen's time point label, per the study, means: peripheral blood 6 weeks after treatment start. A total of roughly 30 patients with locally advanced or metastatic urothelial carcinoma, treated at Memorial Sloan Kettering on a trial protocol, made up the cohort. Peripheral blood mononuclear cells were collected pretreatment and during treatment, at between 1 and 8 total time points per patient. The Qiagen DNeasy Blood extraction kit was used to purify genomic DNA from total PBMCs and tumor samples. PBMCs were collected pretreatment and during treatment and were isolated and stored as previously described. The data derive from a study of PD-L1 blockade in urothelial cancer (dated by TCRdb to about 2017). At the level of the whole study: Every patient began therapy in about 2014 and was given atezolizumab 1,200 mg intravenously every 3 weeks. About 85% of the 29 patients were identified as males with urothelial cancer of bladder origin, and a prior smoking history was reported by 18 of 29 patients. An ECOG performance status of 0 or 1 was recorded for the patients, and 0 to 3 prior chemotherapy regimens had been received by the patients. Blood samples were analyzed 3 weeks after the start of treatment (second dose) and 6 weeks after the start of treatment. Blood samples yielded a median of 141,255 T cells and more than 75,000 unique TCRs, with median clonality roughly 0.085. An exploratory multi-omic analysis was conducted of the somatic, immune and clinical correlates of response to PD-L1 blockade with atezolizumab in urothelial cancer. TCR sequencing covered pretreatment tumor samples and matched, serially collected peripheral blood taken before and after atezolizumab treatment. Progression-free survival longer than 6 months counted as durable clinical benefit, and TCR features were additionally tested against both progression-free and overall survival. Whole exome sequencing and RNA sequencing of pretreatment tumors were performed alongside TCR sequencing in the same patients. Durable clinical benefit was achieved by nine patients and was not achieved by 20 patients. Just over 28 patients had pretreatment blood TCR-seq, 24 had at least one posttreatment blood collection, and 24 had tumor TCR-seq. Overall study outcomes, separate from this receptor: Among patients with durable benefit, tumor-associated TCR clones showed greater expansion in peripheral blood 3 weeks after treatment started (n ≈ 23, p = 0.022). Improved progression-free and overall survival was associated with having pretreatment peripheral blood TCR clonality below the median. Because the sample size was small (n ≈ 29) and many of the analyses were exploratory, the results are meant to be hypothesis-generating.

Synthetic TCR analog templates were spiked into each PCR to estimate absolute template abundance from read counts. TCRbeta CDR3 regions were amplified from genomic DNA with bias-controlled V and J gene primers using the immunoSEQ assay. Sequencing of rearranged TCRbeta segments was performed at approximately 20X coverage. Regarding the original processing steps: Sequencing errors were corrected by clustering, and CDR3s were annotated against IMGT so that V, D and J genes could be assigned. Downstream analyses used only productive TCRbeta rearrangements, leaving out any out-of-frame or stop-codon sequences. Clonality was computed as one minus Shannon entropy normalized by the log of the number of unique productive sequences. Clones differing between time points or between blood and tumor were identified using Fisher's exact test with Benjamini-Hochberg correction, with an adjusted p below 0.01 applied as the threshold. TCRdb obtained this table from immuneACCESS and retained in-frame rearrangements with V and J assigned. These tables miss some clones; where compared with another copy, unresolved V genes account for less than half of the shortfall, and the remainder is unexplained. V and J calls and clone size come straight from that table; D and trimming were deduced from the DNA. Present in this sample are 15,000 to 20,000 clones, about 83% of which were seen just once. Approximately 1.8% of the sample is held by the ten biggest clonotypes.

Source: PBMCs, taken around atezolizumab (anti-PD-L1) treatment. This TCR was sampled from a man over 45 with urothelial cancer.

The CDR3 is CASSPLTVLMNTEAFF. At the DNA level, the sequence is TGTGCCAGCTCCCCCCTTACAGTTTTGATGAACACTGAAGCTTTCTTT. The receptor chain draws on TRBV18 and TRBJ1-1; confidence is insufficient to name the D gene. V and J lose 6 bases and 0 bases, and a span of 17 bases separates them. Including the terminal cysteine and phenylalanine, the CDR3 comprises 16 residues. The sequence is cut down to CDR3 DNA, 48 bases in frame from base 1. According to the germline V gene, CDR1 reads KGHSH and CDR2 reads LQKENI. The full variable domain, with segments outside the CDR3 supplied by the reference TRBV18 and TRBJ1-1 proteins, appears as NAGVMQNPRHLVRRRGQEARLRCSPMKGHSHVYWYRQLPEEGLKFMVYLQKENIIDESGMPKERFSAEFPKEGPSILRIQQVVRGDSAAYFCASSPLTVLMNTEAFFGQGTRLTVV.